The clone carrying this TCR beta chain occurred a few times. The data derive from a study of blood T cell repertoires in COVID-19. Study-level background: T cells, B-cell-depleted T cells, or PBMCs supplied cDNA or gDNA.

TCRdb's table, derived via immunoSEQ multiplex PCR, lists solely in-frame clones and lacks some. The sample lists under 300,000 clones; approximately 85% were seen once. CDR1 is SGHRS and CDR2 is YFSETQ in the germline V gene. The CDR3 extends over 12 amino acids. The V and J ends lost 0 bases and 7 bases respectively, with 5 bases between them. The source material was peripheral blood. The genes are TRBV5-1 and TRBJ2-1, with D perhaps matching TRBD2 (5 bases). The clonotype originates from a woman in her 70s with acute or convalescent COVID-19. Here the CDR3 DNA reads TGCGCCAGCAGCTTGGGCGGGAATGAGCAGTTCTTC. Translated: CASSLGGNEQFF.